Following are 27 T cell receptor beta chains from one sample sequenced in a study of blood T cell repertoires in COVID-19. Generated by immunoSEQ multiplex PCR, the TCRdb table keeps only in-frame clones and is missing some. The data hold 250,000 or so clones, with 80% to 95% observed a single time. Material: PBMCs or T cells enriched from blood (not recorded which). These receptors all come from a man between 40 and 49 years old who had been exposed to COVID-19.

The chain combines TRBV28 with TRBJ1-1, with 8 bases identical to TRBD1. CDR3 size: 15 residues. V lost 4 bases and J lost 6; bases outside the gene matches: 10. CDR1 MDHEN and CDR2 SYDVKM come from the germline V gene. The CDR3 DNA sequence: TGTGCCAGCAGTTCGTTACGGACAGGGCCGGCTGAAGCTTTCTTT. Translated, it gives CASSSLRTGPAEAFF.

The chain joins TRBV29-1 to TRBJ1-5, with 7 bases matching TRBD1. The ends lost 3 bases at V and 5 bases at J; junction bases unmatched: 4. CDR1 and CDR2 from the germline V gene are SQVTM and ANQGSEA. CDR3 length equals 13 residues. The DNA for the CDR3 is TGCAGCGTTGAGAGTCAGGGGGATCAGCCCCAGCATTTT. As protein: CSVESQGDQPQHF.

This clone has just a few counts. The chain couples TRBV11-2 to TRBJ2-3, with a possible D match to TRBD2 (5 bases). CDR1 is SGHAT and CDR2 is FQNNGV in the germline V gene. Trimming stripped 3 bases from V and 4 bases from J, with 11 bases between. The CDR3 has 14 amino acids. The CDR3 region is CASSFVGKADTQYF. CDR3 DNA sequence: TGTGCCAGCAGCTTCGTCGGGAAAGCAGATACGCAGTATTTT.

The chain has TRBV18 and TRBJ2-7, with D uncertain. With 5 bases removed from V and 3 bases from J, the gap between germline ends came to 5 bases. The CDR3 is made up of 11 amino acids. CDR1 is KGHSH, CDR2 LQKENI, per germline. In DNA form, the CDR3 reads TGTGCCAGCTCAAGCCGCTACGAGCAGTACTTC. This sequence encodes CASSSRYEQYF. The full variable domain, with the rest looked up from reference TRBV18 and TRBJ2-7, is NAGVMQNPRHLVRRRGQEARLRCSPMKGHSHVYWYRQLPEEGLKFMVYLQKENIIDESGMPKERFSAEFPKEGPSILRIQQVVRGDSAAYFCASSSRYEQYFGPGTRLTVT.

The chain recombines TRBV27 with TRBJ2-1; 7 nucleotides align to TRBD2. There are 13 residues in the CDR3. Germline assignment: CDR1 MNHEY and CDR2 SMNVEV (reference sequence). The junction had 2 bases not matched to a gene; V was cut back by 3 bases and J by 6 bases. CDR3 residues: CASSFWEGNEQFF. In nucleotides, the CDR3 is TGTGCCAGCAGTTTTTGGGAGGGCAATGAGCAGTTCTTC.

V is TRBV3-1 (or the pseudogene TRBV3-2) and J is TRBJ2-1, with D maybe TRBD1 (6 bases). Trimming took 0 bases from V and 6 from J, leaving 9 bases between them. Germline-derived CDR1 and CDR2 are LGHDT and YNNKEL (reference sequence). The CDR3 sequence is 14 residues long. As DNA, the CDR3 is TGTGCCAGCAGCCAAGATGTAGGGGGCAATGAGCAGTTCTTC. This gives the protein CASSQDVGGNEQFF.

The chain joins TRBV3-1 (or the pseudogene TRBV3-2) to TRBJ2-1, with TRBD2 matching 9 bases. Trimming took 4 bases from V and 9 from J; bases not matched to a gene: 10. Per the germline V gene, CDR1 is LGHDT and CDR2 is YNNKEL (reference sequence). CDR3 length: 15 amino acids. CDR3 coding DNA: TGTGCCAGCAGCCTTAGCGGGAGAAGGAGATCTGAGCAGTTCTTC. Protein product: CASSLSGRRRSEQFF.

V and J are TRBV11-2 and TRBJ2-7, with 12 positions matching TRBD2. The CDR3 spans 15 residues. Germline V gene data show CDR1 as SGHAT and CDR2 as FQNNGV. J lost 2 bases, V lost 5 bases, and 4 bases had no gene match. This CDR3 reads CASSTRLAGAYEQYF. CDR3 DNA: TGTGCCAGCAGCACTCGACTAGCGGGAGCCTACGAGCAGTACTTC.

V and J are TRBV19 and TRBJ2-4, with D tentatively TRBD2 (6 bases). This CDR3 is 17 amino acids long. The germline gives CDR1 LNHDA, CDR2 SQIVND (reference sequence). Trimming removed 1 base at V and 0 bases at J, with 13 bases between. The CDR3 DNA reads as TGTGCCAGTAGTATAGGGCGCGGGACTTTAGCCAAAAACATTCAGTACTTC. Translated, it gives CASSIGRGTLAKNIQYF.

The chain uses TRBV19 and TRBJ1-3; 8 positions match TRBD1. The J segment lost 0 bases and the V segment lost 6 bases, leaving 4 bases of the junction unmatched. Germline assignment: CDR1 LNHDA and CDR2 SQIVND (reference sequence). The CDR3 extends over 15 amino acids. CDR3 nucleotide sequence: TGTGCCAGTAGGGACAGGGCTAACTCTGGAAACACCATATATTTT. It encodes CASRDRANSGNTIYF.

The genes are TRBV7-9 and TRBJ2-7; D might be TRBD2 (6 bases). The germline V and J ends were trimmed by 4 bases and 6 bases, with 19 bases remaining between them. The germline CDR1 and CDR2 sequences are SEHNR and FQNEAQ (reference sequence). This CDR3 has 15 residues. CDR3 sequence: CASSSVGGNPSEQYF. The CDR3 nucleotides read TGTGCCAGCAGCTCCGTTGGGGGGAACCCCAGCGAGCAGTACTTC.

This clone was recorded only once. CDR3 nucleotides: TGCGCCAGCAGCTTGGAAGAGTTAGCCTACAATGAGCAGTTCTTC. This gives the protein CASSLEELAYNEQFF. V is TRBV5-1 and J is TRBJ2-1; D not certain. Germline V gene sequence: CDR1 SGHRS, CDR2 YFSETQ. Trimming took off 0 bases at V and 2 bases at J, with 9 bases between the two ends. CDR3 length: 15 residues.

CDR3: CASRFAGTSDPSTDTQYF. The CDR3 DNA reads as TGTGCCAGCAGATTCGCCGGGACTAGCGACCCGAGCACAGATACGCAGTATTTT. The rearrangement uses TRBV28 and TRBJ2-3; 10 bases match TRBD2. The CDR3 spans 18 residues. Germline V gene data show CDR1 as MDHEN and CDR2 as SYDVKM. V dropped 6 bases and J dropped 0; count of bases not matched to a gene: 12. Full variable domain (rest looked up from reference TRBV28 and TRBJ2-3): DVKVTQSSRYLVKRTGEKVFLECVQDMDHENMFWYRQDPGLGLRLIYFSYDVKMKEKGDIPEGYSVSREKKERFSLILESASTNQTSMYLCASRFAGTSDPSTDTQYFGPGTRLTVL.

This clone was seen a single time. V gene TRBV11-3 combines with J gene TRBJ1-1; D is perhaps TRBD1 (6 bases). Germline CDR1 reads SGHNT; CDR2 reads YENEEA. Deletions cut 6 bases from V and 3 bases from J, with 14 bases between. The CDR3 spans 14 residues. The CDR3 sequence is CASSENTGYTEAFF. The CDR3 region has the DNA TGTGCCAGCAGTGAAAATACAGGGTACACTGAAGCTTTCTTT.

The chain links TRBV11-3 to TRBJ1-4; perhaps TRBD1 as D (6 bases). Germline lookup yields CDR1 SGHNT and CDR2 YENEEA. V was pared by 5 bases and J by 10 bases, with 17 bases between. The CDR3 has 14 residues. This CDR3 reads CASSKYPGHPKLFF. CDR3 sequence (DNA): TGTGCCAGCAGCAAATACCCGGGACACCCAAAACTGTTTTTT.

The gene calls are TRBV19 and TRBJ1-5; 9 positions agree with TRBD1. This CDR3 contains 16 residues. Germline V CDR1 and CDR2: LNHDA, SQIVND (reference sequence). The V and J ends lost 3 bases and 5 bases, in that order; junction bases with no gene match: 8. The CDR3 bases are TGTGCCAGTAGTATTAGTAGGGGACAGGGTTATCAGCCCCAGCATTTT. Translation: CASSISRGQGYQPQHF. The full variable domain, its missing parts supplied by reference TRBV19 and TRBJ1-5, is DGGITQSPKYLFRKEGQNVTLSCEQNLNHDAMYWYRQDPGQGLRLIYYSQIVNDFQKGDIAEGYSVSREKKESFPLTVTSAQKNPTAFYLCASSISRGQGYQPQHFGDGTRLSIL.

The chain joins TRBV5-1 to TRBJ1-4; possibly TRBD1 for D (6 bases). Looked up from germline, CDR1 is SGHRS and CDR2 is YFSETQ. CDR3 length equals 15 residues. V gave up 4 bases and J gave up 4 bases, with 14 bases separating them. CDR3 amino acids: CASSPQGRGNEKLFF. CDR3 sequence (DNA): TGCGCCAGCAGCCCCCAGGGCAGGGGTAATGAAAAACTGTTTTTT.

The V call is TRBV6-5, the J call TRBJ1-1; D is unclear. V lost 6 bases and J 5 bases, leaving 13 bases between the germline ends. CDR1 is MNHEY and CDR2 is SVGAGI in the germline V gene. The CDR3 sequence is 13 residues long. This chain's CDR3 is CASRALGTTEAFF. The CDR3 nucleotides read TGTGCCAGCAGGGCACTAGGAACTACTGAAGCTTTCTTT.

The CDR3 region is CASSGQGHQPQHF. DNA of the CDR3: TGTGCCAGCAGTGGGCAGGGGCATCAGCCCCAGCATTTT. The chain combines TRBV25-1 with TRBJ1-5; D possibly corresponds to TRBD1 (6 bases). The germline V gene encodes CDR1 MGHDK and CDR2 SYGVNS. V lost 4 bases and J 5 bases, leaving 9 bases between the germline ends. This CDR3 has 13 residues.

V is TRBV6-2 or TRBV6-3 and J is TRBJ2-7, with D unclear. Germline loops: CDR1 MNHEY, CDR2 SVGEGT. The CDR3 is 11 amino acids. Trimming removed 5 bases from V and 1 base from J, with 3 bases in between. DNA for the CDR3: TGTGCCAGCAGTCATTCCTACGAGCAGTACTTC. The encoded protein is CASSHSYEQYF.

Here the CDR3 reads CASSYSGAGMSTEAFF. CDR3 DNA: TGTGCCAGCAGTTACTCAGGTGCAGGGATGAGCACTGAAGCTTTCTTT. The V and J genes are TRBV6-5 and TRBJ1-1; possible D gene TRBD1, 5 bases. Germline CDR1 is MNHEY and CDR2 is SVGAGI. The CDR3 length is 16 residues. The germline V and J ends were trimmed by 0 bases and 4 bases, with 15 bases remaining between them.

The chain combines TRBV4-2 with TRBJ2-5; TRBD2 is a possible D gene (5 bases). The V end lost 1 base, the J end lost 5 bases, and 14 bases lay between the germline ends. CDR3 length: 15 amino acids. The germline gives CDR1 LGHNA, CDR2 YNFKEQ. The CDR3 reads CASSQGYSGFETQYF. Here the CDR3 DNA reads TGTGCCAGCAGCCAAGGATACAGCGGTTTCGAGACCCAGTACTTC.

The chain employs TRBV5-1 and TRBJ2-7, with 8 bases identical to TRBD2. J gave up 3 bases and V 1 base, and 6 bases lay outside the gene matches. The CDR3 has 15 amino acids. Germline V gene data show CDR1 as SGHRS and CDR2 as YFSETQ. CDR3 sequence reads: CASSLWSTSGYEQYF. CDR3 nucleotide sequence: TGCGCCAGCAGCTTGTGGAGCACTAGCGGCTACGAGCAGTACTTC. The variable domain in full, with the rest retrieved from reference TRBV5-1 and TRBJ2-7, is KAGVTQTPRYLIKTRGQQVTLSCSPISGHRSVSWYQQTPGQGLQFLFEYFSETQRNKGNFPGRFSGRQFSNSRSEMNVSTLELGDSALYLCASSLWSTSGYEQYFGPGTRLTVT.

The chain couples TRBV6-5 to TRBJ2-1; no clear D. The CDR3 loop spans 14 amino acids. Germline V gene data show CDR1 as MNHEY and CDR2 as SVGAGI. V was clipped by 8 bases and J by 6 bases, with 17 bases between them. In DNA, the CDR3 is TGTGCCAGCTCCCACGAGGATACGAGCAATGAGCAGTTCTTC. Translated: CASSHEDTSNEQFF.

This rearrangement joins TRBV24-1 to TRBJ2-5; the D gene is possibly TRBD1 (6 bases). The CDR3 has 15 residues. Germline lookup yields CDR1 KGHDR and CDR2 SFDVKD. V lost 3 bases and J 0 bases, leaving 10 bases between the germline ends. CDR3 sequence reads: CATSDLQGNQETQYF. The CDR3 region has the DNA TGTGCCACCAGTGATCTACAGGGAAACCAAGAGACCCAGTACTTC.

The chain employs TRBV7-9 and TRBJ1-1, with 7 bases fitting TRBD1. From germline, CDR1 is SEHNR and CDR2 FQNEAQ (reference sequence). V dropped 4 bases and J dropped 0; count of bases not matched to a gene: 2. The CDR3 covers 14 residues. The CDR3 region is CASSSQGLNTEAFF. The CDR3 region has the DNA TGTGCCAGCAGCTCACAGGGGTTGAACACTGAAGCTTTCTTT.

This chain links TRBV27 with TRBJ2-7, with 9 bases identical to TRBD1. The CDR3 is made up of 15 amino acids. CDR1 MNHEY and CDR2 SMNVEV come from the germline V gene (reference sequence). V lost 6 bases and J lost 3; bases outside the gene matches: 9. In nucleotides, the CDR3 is TGTGCCAGCAGACCCTGGGACAGGGACCACTACGAGCAGTACTTC. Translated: CASRPWDRDHYEQYF.